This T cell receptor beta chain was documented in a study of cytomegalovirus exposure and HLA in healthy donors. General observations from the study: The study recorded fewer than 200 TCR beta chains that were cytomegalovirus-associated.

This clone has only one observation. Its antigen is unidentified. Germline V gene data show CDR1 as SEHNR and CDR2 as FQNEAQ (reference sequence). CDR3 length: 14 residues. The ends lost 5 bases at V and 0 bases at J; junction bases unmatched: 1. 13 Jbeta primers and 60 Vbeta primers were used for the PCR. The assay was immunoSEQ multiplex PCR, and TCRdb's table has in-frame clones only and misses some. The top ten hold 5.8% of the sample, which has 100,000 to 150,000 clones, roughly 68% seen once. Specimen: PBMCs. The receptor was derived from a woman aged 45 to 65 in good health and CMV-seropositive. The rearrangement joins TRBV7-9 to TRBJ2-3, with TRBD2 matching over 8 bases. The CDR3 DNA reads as TGTGCCAGCAGCGCGGGGGGTAGCACAGATACGCAGTATTTT. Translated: CASSAGGSTDTQYF.